This T cell receptor beta chain comes out of a study of human T cells and chemical hapten exposure. As for the study in general: TCR yields per sample varied, mainly owing to small pooled library volume differences.

The germline V gene encodes CDR1 MNHNS and CDR2 SASEGT. The ends were cut back, 6 bases at V and 0 bases at J, with 10 bases in the middle. The CDR3 extends over 14 amino acids. TCRdb redid the calling of the RACE reads with MiXCR, one entry per CDR3 protein. Of roughly 100,000 distinct CDR3 sequences listed, about 12% were seen once; the top ten hold over 1.5%. Sample time point: pre-sensitization, week 0. The treatment: therapeutic diphenylcyclopropenone sensitization with weekly scalp DPC. The table lists this clonotype with a few counts. Its antigen is as yet unknown. Study observations and caveats: Positively correlated with patch test score were the counts of PT1 expanded TCRs. There was alopecia in the donors, so their immune response may differ from that of healthy people.

This clonotype originated in a woman in her forties or fifties with alopecia areata. Some clones in this sample may be carry-over from other donors' samples. This specimen consisted of whole blood, obtained in connection with sensitization to the hapten diphenylcyclopropenone (DPC). This chain links TRBV6-1 with TRBJ2-3, with a possible D match to TRBD2 (6 bases). The CDR3 region has the DNA TGTGCCAGCAGCTCCGGGACTAGCACAGATACGCAGTATTTT. Translated: CASSSGTSTDTQYF.